This T cell receptor beta chain appears in the sequencing data of a study of OX40 agonist ivuxolimab in advanced cancers. About the study: Dose-escalation cases comprised hepatocellular carcinoma, melanoma, renal cell or head and neck cancer.

The V gene end was trimmed by 4 bases and the J gene end by 3 bases; junction bases not matched to a gene: 3. There are 14 residues in the CDR3. The germline V gene has CDR1 LNHNV and CDR2 YYDKDF (reference sequence). The assay was immunoSEQ multiplex PCR, and TCRdb's table has in-frame clones only and misses some. This table holds some 67,000 clones, around 88% found once. The V and J genes are TRBV15 and TRBJ2-3; 8 bases are shared with TRBD2. The TCR originated in an adult with an advanced solid tumor such as melanoma, head and neck, liver or kidney cancer. The sequencing used CD4+ or CD8+ T cells sorted from blood, collected in a trial of the OX40 agonist ivuxolimab. CDR3 nucleotides: TGTGCCACCAGCATCGGGGGGGGTACAGATACGCAGTATTTT. It is translated as CATSIGGGTDTQYF.